The next 27 T cell receptor beta chains were all read from a single sample in a study of shared clonotypes between healthy human individuals. The table came from immunoSEQ multiplex PCR; TCRdb's copy has only in-frame clones and leaves some out. The sample has millions of clones; approximately 95% are singletons. Material for sequencing was naive CD4+ T cells from PBMCs. The subset is: CD45RA+ positively selected. The receptors originated from a man younger than 35 in good health. Some clones in this sample may be carry-over from other donors' samples.

CDR3 in amino acids: CASGLPDAPDRGHTGELFF. CDR3 in DNA: TGTGCTAGTGGTTTGCCGGATGCCCCGGACAGGGGTCACACCGGGGAGCTGTTTTTT. This chain links TRBV12-5 with TRBJ2-2; 9 bases are a match to TRBD1. The J segment lost 3 bases and the V segment lost 2 bases, leaving 13 bases of the junction unmatched. The CDR3 totals 19 residues. Germline V CDR1 and CDR2: LGHNT, FRNRAP.

J is TRBJ2-2 and V is TRBV7-9; 13 nucleotides align to TRBD2. The V gene's germline CDR1 is SEHNR and CDR2 FQNEAQ (reference sequence). The CDR3 covers 19 residues. The V gene end was trimmed by 5 bases and the J gene end by 0 bases; junction bases not matched to a gene: 9. The CDR3: CASSQTSGRPGSNTGELFF. CDR3 in DNA: TGTGCCAGCAGCCAGACTAGCGGGAGGCCCGGATCGAACACCGGGGAGCTGTTTTTT.

The chain uses TRBV7-2 and TRBJ2-1; 12 nucleotides align to TRBD1. The germline gives CDR1 SGHTA, CDR2 FQGNSA. The CDR3 spans 15 residues. Unmatched junction bases numbered 5, after V lost 5 bases and J lost 6 bases. The CDR3 coding sequence is TGTGCCAGCAGCCGGGGGACAGGGGGCATCAATGAGCAGTTCTTC. This sequence encodes CASSRGTGGINEQFF. Based on the CDR3 plus reference TRBV7-2 and TRBJ2-1, the full variable domain is GAGVSQSPSNKVTEKGKDVELRCDPISGHTALYWYRQSLGQGLEFLIYFQGNSAPDKSGLPSDRFSAERTGGSVSTLTIQRTQQEDSAVYLCASSRGTGGINEQFFGPGTRLTVL.

The gene calls are TRBV15 and TRBJ1-1, with D perhaps matching TRBD1 (5 bases). Germline values: CDR1 LNHNV, CDR2 YYDKDF (reference sequence). V dropped 2 bases and J dropped 4 bases, with 14 bases sitting between them. The CDR3 length is 15 residues. This CDR3 is CATSRILGGGTEAFF. Written as DNA, the CDR3 is TGTGCCACCAGCAGAATTTTGGGGGGTGGCACTGAAGCTTTCTTT. Variable domain in full (rest from reference TRBV15 and TRBJ1-1): DAMVIQNPRYQVTQFGKPVTLSCSQTLNHNVMYWYQQKSSQAPKLLFHYYDKDFNNEADTPDNFQSRRPNTSFCFLDIRSPGLGDTAMYLCATSRILGGGTEAFFGQGTRLTVV.

This chain uses TRBV7-8 with TRBJ1-3; D might be TRBD1 (5 bases). CDR1 and CDR2 from the germline V gene are SGHVS and FQNEAQ. This CDR3 region has 16 residues. With 2 bases removed from V and 6 bases from J, the gap between germline ends came to 17 bases. In nucleotides, the CDR3 is TGTGCCAGCAGCTTACGGGACCTGGCCTTGGTAAACACCATATATTTT. Translated: CASSLRDLALVNTIYF.

The DNA for the CDR3 is TGTGCCAGCAGTGGATCTAGCGGGGCTAGCACAGATACGCAGTATTTT. This encodes CASSGSSGASTDTQYF. The rearrangement links TRBV6-1 to TRBJ2-3; TRBD2 matches at 9 bases. Looked up from germline, CDR1 is MNHNS and CDR2 is SASEGT. The length of the CDR3 is 16 residues. V lost 4 bases and J lost 0; bases outside the gene matches: 5.

The chain employs TRBV11-3 and TRBJ1-3, with D perhaps matching TRBD1 (6 bases). This CDR3 is 15 amino acids long. Trimming took off 3 bases at V and 0 bases at J, with 9 bases between the two ends. CDR1 and CDR2 from the germline V gene are SGHNT and YENEEA. Written as DNA, the CDR3 is TGTGCCAGCAGCTTGGGGGACACCTCTGGAAACACCATATATTTT. Its protein is CASSLGDTSGNTIYF.

The chain recombines TRBV30 with TRBJ2-2; 12 bases match TRBD2. Germline V lookup: CDR1 GTSNPN, CDR2 SVGIG (reference sequence). This CDR3 has 16 residues. Trimming removed 5 bases from V and 6 bases from J; junction bases left unmatched: 10. CDR3 bases: TGTGCCTGGTTAAAACTAGCGGGAGGTATTGCCGGGGAGCTGTTTTTT. As protein: CAWLKLAGGIAGELFF. Full variable domain (rest looked up from reference TRBV30 and TRBJ2-2): SQTIHQWPATLVQPVGSPLSLECTVEGTSNPNLYWYRQAAGRGLQLLFYSVGIGQISSEVPQNLSASRPQDRQFILSSKKLLLSDSGFYLCAWLKLAGGIAGELFFGEGSRLTVL.

V and J are TRBV19 and TRBJ1-2, with D perhaps matching TRBD1 (5 bases). CDR3 size: 14 residues. CDR1 and CDR2 from the germline V gene are LNHDA and SQIVND (reference sequence). V was trimmed by 5 bases and J by 4 bases, leaving 14 bases between them. Here the CDR3 DNA reads TGTGCCAGTAGTCCCGGGACGCCTTTCTATGGCTACACCTTC. Translated: CASSPGTPFYGYTF.

This rearrangement joins TRBV11-2 to TRBJ2-5, with 10 bases fitting TRBD2. This CDR3 has 13 residues. Germline V gene sequence: CDR1 SGHAT, CDR2 FQNNGV. The V segment lost 5 bases and the J segment 5 bases; nucleotides outside the gene matches: 2. Written as DNA, the CDR3 is TGTGCCAGCAGCCCACTAGCGGGGGAGACCCAGTACTTC. This translates into CASSPLAGETQYF.

The chain has TRBV28 and TRBJ1-5; D remains unclear. The CDR3 length is 14 residues. With 3 bases removed from V and 7 bases from J, the gap between germline ends came to 13 bases. Per germline, CDR1 MDHEN and CDR2 SYDVKM. The CDR3 is CASSFRQPGQPQHF. Written as DNA, the CDR3 is TGTGCCAGCAGTTTTCGACAACCGGGGCAGCCCCAGCATTTT. Full variable domain (outside the CDR3, taken from reference TRBV28 and TRBJ1-5): DVKVTQSSRYLVKRTGEKVFLECVQDMDHENMFWYRQDPGLGLRLIYFSYDVKMKEKGDIPEGYSVSREKKERFSLILESASTNQTSMYLCASSFRQPGQPQHFGDGTRLSIL.

The chain is built from TRBV7-2 and TRBJ2-2; D may be TRBD2 (5 bases). The CDR3 loop spans 15 amino acids. Germline V CDR1 and CDR2: SGHTA, FQGNSA. V was clipped by 5 bases and J by 7 bases, with 17 bases between them. The CDR3 sequence: CASSPGGSWSGELFF. The CDR3 coding sequence is TGTGCCAGCAGCCCCGGCGGGTCGTGGAGCGGGGAGCTGTTTTTT.

A word on this clone: Different DNA sequences within this sample yield the same CDR3. The V and J genes are TRBV7-3 and TRBJ2-5; 10 bases are a match to TRBD1. V dropped 5 bases and J dropped 6; count of bases not matched to a gene: 3. This CDR3 is built from 13 residues. Germline CDR1 and CDR2: SGHTA and FQGTGA. DNA for the CDR3: TGTGCCAGCAGCCTGGACAGGGGGAAGACCCAGTACTTC. It specifies CASSLDRGKTQYF.

This chain links TRBV6-5 with TRBJ1-2; 9 bases are shared with TRBD1. CDR3 length: 14 residues. Germline V CDR1 and CDR2: MNHEY, SVGAGI. The V gene end was trimmed by 10 bases and the J gene end by 4 bases; junction bases not matched to a gene: 10. CDR3 sequence: CATQQGALGYGYTF. The DNA of the CDR3 is TGTGCCACACAACAGGGGGCGTTGGGCTATGGCTACACCTTC.

The chain uses TRBV5-1 and TRBJ2-7, with 7 bases aligning to TRBD1. The germline V gene encodes CDR1 SGHRS and CDR2 YFSETQ. J lost 3 bases, V lost 4 bases, and 7 bases had no gene match. This CDR3 spans 14 amino acids. This chain's CDR3 is CASSPRGQVYEQYF. CDR3 bases: TGCGCCAGCAGCCCTCGAGGACAGGTCTACGAGCAGTACTTC.

This clone was seen a single time. This rearrangement joins TRBV5-1 to TRBJ2-5; 8 nucleotides line up with TRBD2. Trimming took 7 bases from V and 3 from J; bases not matched to a gene: 11. The CDR3 contains 15 residues. CDR1 and CDR2 from the germline V gene are SGHRS and YFSETQ. CDR3 loop: CASLKGSGKEETQYF. CDR3 in DNA: TGCGCCAGCCTAAAGGGTAGCGGGAAAGAAGAGACCCAGTACTTC.

The sample holds a few counts of this clone. The V gene is TRBV5-1, the J gene TRBJ1-2; the match to TRBD1 covers 10 bases. CDR1 and CDR2 (germline): SGHRS, YFSETQ. V dropped 3 bases and J dropped 6; count of bases not matched to a gene: 2. The CDR3 runs to 13 residues. CDR3 DNA: TGCGCCAGCAGCTCCGGACAGGGGGATGGCTACACCTTC. This gives the protein CASSSGQGDGYTF.

CDR3 sequence: CASSGEAAGYGYTF. As DNA, the CDR3 is TGTGCCAGCAGCGGAGAAGCGGCAGGCTATGGCTACACCTTC. The chain has TRBV7-9 and TRBJ1-2; D gene unclear. CDR3 length: 14 residues. V was pared by 5 bases and J by 4 bases, with 14 bases between. CDR1 and CDR2 (germline): SEHNR, FQNEAQ (reference sequence).

Worth noting for this clone: The same CDR3 arises from other DNA sequences in this sample as well. The chain joins TRBV7-2 to TRBJ2-1; 8 bases map to TRBD1. V gave up 3 bases and J gave up 3 bases; unmatched junction bases: 4. Germline V gene lookup returns CDR1 SGHTA and CDR2 FQGNSA. This CDR3 is built from 15 residues. The CDR3 sequence: CASSFDRGGYNEQFF. The CDR3 nucleotides are TGTGCCAGCAGCTTTGACAGGGGAGGCTACAATGAGCAGTTCTTC. Using reference TRBV7-2 and TRBJ2-1 for the parts outside the CDR3, the full variable domain is GAGVSQSPSNKVTEKGKDVELRCDPISGHTALYWYRQSLGQGLEFLIYFQGNSAPDKSGLPSDRFSAERTGGSVSTLTIQRTQQEDSAVYLCASSFDRGGYNEQFFGPGTRLTVL.

The genes are TRBV28 and TRBJ2-5, with D tentatively TRBD1 (6 bases). Trimming pared 3 bases from V and 3 bases from J, leaving 14 bases between. Germline V gene data show CDR1 as MDHEN and CDR2 as SYDVKM. The CDR3 sequence is 15 residues long. As DNA, the CDR3 is TGTGCCAGCAGTTTCCTGACAGGTTTGGAAGAGACCCAGTACTTC. Amino acid sequence: CASSFLTGLEETQYF.

V usage is TRBV5-1 and J usage is TRBJ2-5; 8 bases are shared with TRBD1. V shed 3 bases and J 2 bases; nucleotides not matched to a gene: 3. Per the germline V gene, CDR1 is SGHRS and CDR2 is YFSETQ. The CDR3 has 14 amino acids. DNA for the CDR3: TGCGCCAGCAGCTGGGGACAGGCTCAAGAGACCCAGTACTTC. Protein: CASSWGQAQETQYF.

This chain connects TRBV7-3 to TRBJ2-3; 9 bases line up with TRBD1. The J segment lost 5 bases and the V segment lost 1 base, leaving 10 bases of the junction unmatched. The CDR3 spans 17 residues. Germline V gene lookup returns CDR1 SGHTA and CDR2 FQGTGA. Here the CDR3 DNA reads TGTGCCAGCAGCTTAAGAGGGGGTACAGGGGGCTTAGATACGCAGTATTTT. Amino acid sequence: CASSLRGGTGGLDTQYF.

The chain joins TRBV5-1 to TRBJ2-7; 11 positions agree with TRBD2. V was pared by 0 bases and J by 0 bases, with 5 bases of the junction left unmatched. CDR3 length: 17 residues. Germline CDR1 SGHRS, CDR2 YFSETQ. The CDR3 coding sequence is TGCGCCAGCAGCTTGGTCGGGACTAGCGGTAGCTCCTACGAGCAGTACTTC. It yields the protein CASSLVGTSGSSYEQYF.

The chain recombines TRBV10-3 with TRBJ2-3, with D unclear. The length of the CDR3 is 15 residues. Germline loops: CDR1 ENHRY, CDR2 SYGVKD. The V end lost 4 bases, the J end lost 0 bases, and 11 bases lay between the germline ends. CDR3 sequence (DNA): TGTGCCATCAGTGGTTGGGTACAGAGCACAGATACGCAGTATTTT. Translating gives CAISGWVQSTDTQYF.

This clone was observed once. The chain is built from TRBV4-3 and TRBJ2-7; 11 nucleotides agree with TRBD1. The CDR3 totals 15 residues. Germline V gene lookup returns CDR1 LGHNA and CDR2 YSLEER. V shed 1 base and J 4 bases; nucleotides not matched to a gene: 3. Here the CDR3 reads CASSQVGTGGYEQYF. The CDR3, as DNA: TGCGCCAGCAGCCAAGTAGGGACAGGGGGATACGAGCAGTACTTC.

This sequence joins TRBV4-3 and TRBJ1-3; D gene uncertain. V was trimmed by 0 bases and J by 0 bases, leaving 9 bases between them. In germline, CDR1 is LGHNA, CDR2 YSLEER. The length of the CDR3 is 16 residues. As DNA, the CDR3 is TGCGCCAGCAGCCAAGAACCCAGCCACTCTGGAAACACCATATATTTT. Translation: CASSQEPSHSGNTIYF.

The chain is built from TRBV5-6 and TRBJ2-2; 9 bases line up with TRBD2. J was trimmed by 3 bases and V by 1 base; bases with no gene match: 4. The CDR3 covers 16 residues. CDR1 is SGHDT and CDR2 is YYEEEE in the germline V gene. For the CDR3, the DNA is TGTGCCAGCAGCTTGAGGACTAGCGCCTACACCGGGGAGCTGTTTTTT. This encodes CASSLRTSAYTGELFF.